This entry lists 16 T cell receptor beta chains sequenced from one sample in a study of blood T cell repertoires in COVID-19. Some clones are missing from TCRdb's copy, which holds only in-frame ones; the method was immunoSEQ multiplex PCR. The table has 130,000 or so clones, around 87% seen once. Source material: peripheral blood. The receptors were sampled from a man between 45 and 60 years old with active COVID-19.

The gene calls are TRBV21-1 and TRBJ2-7; the table gives TRBD2 as D, unverified against the DNA. TRBV21-1 is designated a pseudogene. The CDR3 extends over 16 amino acids. For the CDR3, the DNA is TGTGCCAGCAGCATCACTACGTTAATGGCTCCCTACGAGCAGTACTTC. It yields the protein CASSITTLMAPYEQYF.

The genes are TRBV29-1 and TRBJ2-7; D perhaps matches TRBD1 (6 bases). Germline-derived CDR1 and CDR2 are SQVTM and ANQGSEA. The CDR3 spans 13 residues. The V gene lost 7 bases and the J gene lost 9 bases, with 22 bases spanning the gap. CDR3 in amino acids: CSARYGGLPTQYF. The CDR3 bases are TGCAGCGCCCGTTATGGGGGCCTCCCCACGCAGTACTTC.

J is TRBJ2-6 and V is TRBV5-1; D perhaps matches TRBD1 (6 bases). Trimming pared 7 bases from V and 4 bases from J, leaving 15 bases between. CDR1 and CDR2 from the germline V gene are SGHRS and YFSETQ. The CDR3 extends over 15 amino acids. The CDR3 DNA sequence: TGCGCCAGCGGGGCCAGGGGAGCCGGGGCCAACGTCCTGACTTTC. Protein product: CASGARGAGANVLTF.

The rearrangement links TRBV2 to TRBJ2-1, with a possible D match to TRBD2 (5 bases). V lost 11 bases and J lost 0, with 14 bases in between. CDR3 length: 14 amino acids. The germline V gene encodes CDR1 SNHLY and CDR2 FYNNEI. The CDR3 DNA follows: TGTGCCTATACCGACGGACTCTCCTACAATGAGCAGTTCTTC. As protein: CAYTDGLSYNEQFF. The entire variable domain, with the rest obtained from reference TRBV2 and TRBJ2-1, is as follows: EPEVTQTPSHQVTQMGQEVILRCVPISNHLYFYWYRQILGQKVEFLVSFYNNEISEKSEIFDDQFSVERPDGSNFTLKIRSTKLEDSAMYFCAYTDGLSYNEQFFGPGTRLTVL.

The chain has TRBV30 and TRBJ2-2; no clear D gene. The CDR3 runs to 14 residues. The germline V and J ends were trimmed by 0 bases and 3 bases, with 8 bases remaining between them. Germline V gene lookup returns CDR1 GTSNPN and CDR2 SVGIG (reference sequence). The CDR3 region has the DNA TGTGCCTGGAGTGTATTGAGGTACACCGGGGAGCTGTTTTTT. Translated: CAWSVLRYTGELFF. The whole variable domain, remainder taken from reference TRBV30 and TRBJ2-2, is SQTIHQWPATLVQPVGSPLSLECTVEGTSNPNLYWYRQAAGRGLQLLFYSVGIGQISSEVPQNLSASRPQDRQFILSSKKLLLSDSGFYLCAWSVLRYTGELFFGEGSRLTVL.

V and J are TRBV27 and TRBJ2-1; D perhaps matches TRBD2 (5 bases). The CDR3 covers 15 residues. CDR1 is MNHEY and CDR2 is SMNVEV in the germline V gene (reference sequence). The V end lost 8 bases, the J end lost 2 bases, and 16 bases lay between the germline ends. CDR3 sequence (DNA): TGTGCCAGCCGACCGACGGGGAATACCTACAATGAGCAGTTCTTC. Its protein is CASRPTGNTYNEQFF.

The chain employs TRBV27 and TRBJ1-2, with TRBD1 matching over 8 bases. The V segment lost 6 bases and the J segment 0 bases; nucleotides outside the gene matches: 0. The length of the CDR3 is 13 residues. Germline assignment: CDR1 MNHEY and CDR2 SMNVEV (reference sequence). CDR3: CASRDRANYGYTF. The CDR3, as DNA: TGTGCCAGCAGGGACAGGGCTAACTATGGCTACACCTTC.

V usage is TRBV13 and J usage is TRBJ1-1; no clear D gene. V gave up 5 bases and J gave up 4 bases, with 23 bases separating them. This CDR3 is built from 17 residues. Germline CDR1 PRHDT, CDR2 FYEKMQ (reference sequence). CDR3 DNA: TGTGCCAGCAGCCGGAACCCCACGTTTGAGCGGGTCACTGAAGCTTTCTTT. Its translation is CASSRNPTFERVTEAFF.

This chain connects TRBV6-5 to TRBJ1-4, with 11 bases aligning to TRBD1. Germline V lookup: CDR1 MNHEY, CDR2 SVGAGI. This CDR3 spans 14 amino acids. Trimming at V came to 8 bases and at J to 7 bases, leaving 6 bases not matched to a gene. CDR3 coding DNA: TGTGCCAGCGGACGGACAGGGGGCGTTGAAAAACTGTTTTTT. Translating it yields CASGRTGGVEKLFF.

This clone was recorded only once. The chain recombines TRBV4-2 with TRBJ2-7; TRBD1 matches 7 bases. The CDR3 contains 16 residues. From germline, CDR1 is LGHNA and CDR2 YNFKEQ. The V segment lost 1 base and the J segment 6 bases; nucleotides outside the gene matches: 12. CDR3 sequence: CASSQVTGQAVTEQYF. CDR3 nucleotides: TGTGCCAGCAGCCAAGTTACAGGACAGGCAGTGACCGAGCAGTACTTC.

This chain uses TRBV7-8 with TRBJ1-2, with D perhaps TRBD1 (6 bases). Germline V gene lookup returns CDR1 SGHVS and CDR2 FQNEAQ. CDR3 length equals 13 residues. The V end lost 6 bases, the J end lost 1 base, and 9 bases lay between the germline ends. CDR3 coding DNA: TGTGCCAGCAGTCCACAGGGTAACTATGGCTACACCTTC. The encoded protein is CASSPQGNYGYTF.

The CDR3 loop is CASSKETGGGYGYTF. CDR3 nucleotides: TGTGCCAGCTCAAAGGAGACAGGGGGCGGCTATGGCTACACCTTC. The chain employs TRBV18 and TRBJ1-2; TRBD1 matches at 10 bases. The V segment lost 5 bases and the J segment 4 bases; nucleotides outside the gene matches: 7. The CDR3 length is 15 residues. The germline gives CDR1 KGHSH, CDR2 LQKENI.

About this clone itself: In the same sample, other DNA sequences code for this CDR3. The chain carries TRBV20-1 and TRBJ2-3, with D possibly matching TRBD1 (6 bases). Trimming took 6 bases from V and 6 from J, leaving 10 bases between them. Germline V gene lookup returns CDR1 DFQATT and CDR2 SNEGSKA (reference sequence). The CDR3 extends over 11 amino acids. The CDR3 loop is CSASRGDTQYF. In DNA, the CDR3 is TGCAGTGCCTCCAGGGGCGATACGCAGTATTTT.

This rearrangement joins TRBV6-4 to TRBJ1-2; the match to TRBD1 covers 10 bases. The CDR3 covers 12 residues. Germline lookup yields CDR1 MRHNA and CDR2 SNTAGT. V shed 6 bases and J 10 bases; nucleotides not matched to a gene: 5. In nucleotides, the CDR3 is TGTGCCAGCAGGCCGGGACAGGGGATCTACACCTTC. Protein product: CASRPGQGIYTF.

The chain carries TRBV2 and TRBJ1-5, with 11 bases aligning to TRBD1. Germline V gene data show CDR1 as SNHLY and CDR2 as FYNNEI. The CDR3 is 15 amino acids. V dropped 7 bases and J dropped 6; count of bases not matched to a gene: 8. The CDR3 spells CASIGGTGGLQPQHF. The CDR3 bases are TGTGCCAGCATTGGTGGGACAGGGGGTCTTCAGCCCCAGCATTTT.

The chain carries TRBV21-1 and TRBJ2-7; the table names TRBD1, a call not compared with the DNA. TRBV21-1 has pseudogene status. This CDR3 has 17 amino acids. CDR3 bases: TGTGCCAGCAGCAAAAACACAAACAGGGGCGAAACCTACGAGCAGTACTTC. It specifies CASSKNTNRGETYEQYF.